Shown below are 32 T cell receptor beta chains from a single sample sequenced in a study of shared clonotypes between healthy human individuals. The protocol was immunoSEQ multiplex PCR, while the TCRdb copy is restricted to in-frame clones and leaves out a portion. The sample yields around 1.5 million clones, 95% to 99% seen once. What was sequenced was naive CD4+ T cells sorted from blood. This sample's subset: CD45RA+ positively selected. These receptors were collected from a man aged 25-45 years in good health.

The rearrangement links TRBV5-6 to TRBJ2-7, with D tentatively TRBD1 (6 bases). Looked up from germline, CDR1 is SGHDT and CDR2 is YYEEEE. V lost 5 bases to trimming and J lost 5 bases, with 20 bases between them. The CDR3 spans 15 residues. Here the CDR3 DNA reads TGTGCCAGCAGGCCGGCAGGGGTGCTTCGGGACGAGCAGTACTTC. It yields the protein CASRPAGVLRDEQYF.

CDR3 region: CASTRQGTGYGYTF. CDR3 DNA: TGTGCCAGCACCCGACAGGGGACAGGGTATGGCTACACCTTC. V and J are TRBV6-5 and TRBJ1-2; TRBD1 matches at 9 bases. CDR1 is MNHEY and CDR2 is SVGAGI in the germline V gene. J lost 5 bases, V lost 7 bases, and 8 bases had no gene match. CDR3 length equals 14 residues.

CDR3 nucleotides: TGTGCCAGCAGTTACTCTCCCCTTCAAACAAATGAGCAGTTCTTC. Protein product: CASSYSPLQTNEQFF. The chain uses TRBV6-5 and TRBJ2-1, with no clear D. The V end lost 0 bases, the J end lost 7 bases, and 13 bases lay between the germline ends. The CDR3 totals 15 residues. The germline gives CDR1 MNHEY, CDR2 SVGAGI.

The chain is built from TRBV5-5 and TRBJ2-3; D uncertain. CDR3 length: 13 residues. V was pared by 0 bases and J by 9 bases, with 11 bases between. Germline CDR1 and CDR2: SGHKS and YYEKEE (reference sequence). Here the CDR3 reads CASSLGTAVTQYF. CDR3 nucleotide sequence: TGTGCCAGCAGCTTGGGGACCGCAGTCACGCAGTATTTT. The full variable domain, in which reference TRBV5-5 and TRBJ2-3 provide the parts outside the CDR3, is DAGVTQSPTHLIKTRGQQVTLRCSPISGHKSVSWYQQVLGQGPQFIFQYYEKEERGRGNFPDRFSARQFPNYSSELNVNALLLGDSALYLCASSLGTAVTQYFGPGTRLTVL.

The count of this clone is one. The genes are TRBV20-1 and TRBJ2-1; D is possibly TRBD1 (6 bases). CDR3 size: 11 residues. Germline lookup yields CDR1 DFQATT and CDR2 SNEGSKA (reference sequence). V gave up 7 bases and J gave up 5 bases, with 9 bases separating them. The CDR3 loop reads CSVRGDNEQFF. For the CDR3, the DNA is TGCAGTGTCAGGGGAGACAATGAGCAGTTCTTC.

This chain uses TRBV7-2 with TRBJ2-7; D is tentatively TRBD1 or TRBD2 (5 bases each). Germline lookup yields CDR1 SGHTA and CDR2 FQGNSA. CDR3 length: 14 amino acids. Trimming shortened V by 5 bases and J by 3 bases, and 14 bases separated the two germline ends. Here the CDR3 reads CASSHDGTIYEQYF. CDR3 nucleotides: TGTGCCAGCAGCCACGACGGGACGATCTACGAGCAGTACTTC.

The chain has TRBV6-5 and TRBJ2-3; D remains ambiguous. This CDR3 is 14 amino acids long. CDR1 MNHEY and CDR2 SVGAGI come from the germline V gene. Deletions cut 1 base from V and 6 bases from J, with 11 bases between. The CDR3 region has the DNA TGTGCCAGCAGTTACTTTTTATGGTCCGATACGCAGTATTTT. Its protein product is CASSYFLWSDTQYF.

CDR3 sequence (DNA): TGTGCCAGCAGTCTCGCCCCGAGGGGGACCCAGTACTTC. Its protein is CASSLAPRGTQYF. This rearrangement joins TRBV2 to TRBJ2-5; TRBD1 or TRBD2 may be the D gene (5 bases each). V was shortened by 5 bases and J by 7 bases, with 14 bases between the two germline ends. This CDR3 is 13 amino acids long. From germline, CDR1 is SNHLY and CDR2 FYNNEI.

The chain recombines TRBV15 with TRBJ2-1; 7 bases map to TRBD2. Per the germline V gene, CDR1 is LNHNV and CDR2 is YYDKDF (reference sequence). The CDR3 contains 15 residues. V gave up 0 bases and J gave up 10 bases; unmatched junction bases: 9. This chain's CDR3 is CATSRDGLNGREQFF. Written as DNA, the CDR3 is TGTGCCACCAGCAGAGATGGCCTTAACGGGAGGGAGCAGTTCTTC.

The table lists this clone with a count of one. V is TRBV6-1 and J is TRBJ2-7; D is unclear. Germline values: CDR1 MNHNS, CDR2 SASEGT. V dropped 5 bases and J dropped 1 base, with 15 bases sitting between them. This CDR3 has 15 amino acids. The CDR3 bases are TGTGCCAGCAGTCCCGCGGTGGGCGGTTCCTACGAGCAGTACTTC. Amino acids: CASSPAVGGSYEQYF.

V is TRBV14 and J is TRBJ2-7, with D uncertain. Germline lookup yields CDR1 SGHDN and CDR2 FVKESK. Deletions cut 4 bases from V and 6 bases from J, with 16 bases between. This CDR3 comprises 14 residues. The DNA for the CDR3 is TGTGCCAGCAGCCGTATCGACCCAGGCAGCGAGCAGTACTTC. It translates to CASSRIDPGSEQYF.

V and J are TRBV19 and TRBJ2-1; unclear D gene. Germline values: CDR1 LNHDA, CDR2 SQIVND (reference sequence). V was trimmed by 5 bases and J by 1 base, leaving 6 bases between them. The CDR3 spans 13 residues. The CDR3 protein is CASSPYSYNEQFF. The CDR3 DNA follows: TGTGCCAGTAGTCCCTATTCCTACAATGAGCAGTTCTTC.

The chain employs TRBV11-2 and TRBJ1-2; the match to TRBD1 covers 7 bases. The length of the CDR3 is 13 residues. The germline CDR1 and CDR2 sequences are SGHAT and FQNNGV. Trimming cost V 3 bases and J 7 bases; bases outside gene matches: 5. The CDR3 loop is CASSFDRDIGYTF. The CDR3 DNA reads TGTGCCAGCAGCTTCGACAGGGATATTGGCTACACCTTC.

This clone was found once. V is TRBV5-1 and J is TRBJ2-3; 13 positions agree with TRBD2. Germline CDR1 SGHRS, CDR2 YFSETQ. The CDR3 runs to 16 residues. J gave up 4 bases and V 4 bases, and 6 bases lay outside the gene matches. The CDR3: CASSLRTSGRADTQYF. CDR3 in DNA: TGCGCCAGCAGCCTTAGGACTAGCGGGAGAGCAGATACGCAGTATTTT. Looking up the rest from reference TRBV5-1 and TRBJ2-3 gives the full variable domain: KAGVTQTPRYLIKTRGQQVTLSCSPISGHRSVSWYQQTPGQGLQFLFEYFSETQRNKGNFPGRFSGRQFSNSRSEMNVSTLELGDSALYLCASSLRTSGRADTQYFGPGTRLTVL.

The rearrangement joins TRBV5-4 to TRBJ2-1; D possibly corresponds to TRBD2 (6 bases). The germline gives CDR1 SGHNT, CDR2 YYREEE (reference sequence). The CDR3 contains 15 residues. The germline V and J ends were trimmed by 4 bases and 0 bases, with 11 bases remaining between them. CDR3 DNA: TGTGCCAGCAGCCGCATAGCGGACTCCTACAATGAGCAGTTCTTC. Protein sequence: CASSRIADSYNEQFF.

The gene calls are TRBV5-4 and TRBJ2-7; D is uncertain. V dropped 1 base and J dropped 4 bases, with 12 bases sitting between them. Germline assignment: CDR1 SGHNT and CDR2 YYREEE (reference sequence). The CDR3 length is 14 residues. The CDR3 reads CASSLSGSYYEQYF. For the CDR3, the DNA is TGTGCCAGCAGCTTGTCGGGTTCCTATTACGAGCAGTACTTC.

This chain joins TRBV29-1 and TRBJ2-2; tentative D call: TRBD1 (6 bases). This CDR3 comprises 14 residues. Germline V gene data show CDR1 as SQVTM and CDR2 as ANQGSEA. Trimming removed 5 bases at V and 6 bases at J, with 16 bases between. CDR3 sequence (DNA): TGCAGCGTTTGCCGGGACAACGGGGCCGGGGAGCTGTTTTTT. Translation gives CSVCRDNGAGELFF.

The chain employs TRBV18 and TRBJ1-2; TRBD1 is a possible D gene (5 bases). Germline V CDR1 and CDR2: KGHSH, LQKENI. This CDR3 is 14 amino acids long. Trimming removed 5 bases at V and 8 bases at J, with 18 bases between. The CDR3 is CASSDQRTNPGYTF. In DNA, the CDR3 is TGTGCCAGCTCAGACCAAAGGACAAATCCCGGCTACACCTTC.

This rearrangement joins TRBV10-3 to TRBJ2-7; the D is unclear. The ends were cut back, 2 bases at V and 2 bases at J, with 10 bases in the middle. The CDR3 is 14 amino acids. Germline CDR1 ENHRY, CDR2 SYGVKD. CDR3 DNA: TGTGCCATCAGTGAGATCGACGTTGCCTACGAGCAGTACTTC. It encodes CAISEIDVAYEQYF.

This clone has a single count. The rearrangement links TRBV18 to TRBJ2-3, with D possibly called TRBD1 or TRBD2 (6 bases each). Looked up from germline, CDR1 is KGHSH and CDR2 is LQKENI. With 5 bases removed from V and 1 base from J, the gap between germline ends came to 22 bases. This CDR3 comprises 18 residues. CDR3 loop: CASSSIGGGLSGTDTQYF. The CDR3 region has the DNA TGTGCCAGCTCATCCATAGGAGGGGGTTTGTCTGGCACAGATACGCAGTATTTT. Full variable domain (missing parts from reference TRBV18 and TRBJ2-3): NAGVMQNPRHLVRRRGQEARLRCSPMKGHSHVYWYRQLPEEGLKFMVYLQKENIIDESGMPKERFSAEFPKEGPSILRIQQVVRGDSAAYFCASSSIGGGLSGTDTQYFGPGTRLTVL.

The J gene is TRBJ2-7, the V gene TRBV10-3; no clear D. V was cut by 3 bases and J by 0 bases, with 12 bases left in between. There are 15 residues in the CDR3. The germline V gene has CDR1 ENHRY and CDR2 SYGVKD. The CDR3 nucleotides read TGTGCCATCAGTGACTACAAGAGGAACTCCTACGAGCAGTACTTC. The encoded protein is CAISDYKRNSYEQYF.

The CDR3 is CAIKQDRTYNEQFF. In nucleotides, the CDR3 is TGTGCCATCAAACAGGACAGGACCTACAATGAGCAGTTCTTC. This chain uses TRBV10-3 with TRBJ2-1, with 7 bases that match TRBD1. Germline loops: CDR1 ENHRY, CDR2 SYGVKD. With V trimmed by 7 bases and J by 2 bases, 5 bases remained unmatched. The CDR3 sequence is 14 residues long.

This CDR3 reads CASSQAGGTGELFF. CDR3 in DNA: TGTGCCAGCAGCCAAGCGGGGGGTACCGGGGAGCTGTTTTTT. V and J are TRBV14 and TRBJ2-2, with 7 bases lining up with TRBD2. The CDR3 length is 14 residues. The germline V gene has CDR1 SGHDN and CDR2 FVKESK. The trim removed 1 base at V and 5 bases at J, leaving 1 base unmatched.

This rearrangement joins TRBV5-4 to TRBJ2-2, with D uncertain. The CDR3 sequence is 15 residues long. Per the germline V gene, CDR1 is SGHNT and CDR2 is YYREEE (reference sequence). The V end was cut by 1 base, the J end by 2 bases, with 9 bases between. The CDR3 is CASSLTASNTGELFF. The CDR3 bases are TGTGCCAGCAGCTTGACAGCTTCTAACACCGGGGAGCTGTTTTTT.

The CDR3 loop is CASSQRWGRGQKYTGANVLTF. CDR3 nucleotide sequence: TGCGCCAGCAGCCAAAGGTGGGGCCGGGGACAGAAATATACTGGGGCCAACGTCCTGACTTTC. This chain uses TRBV4-1 with TRBJ2-6, with 7 nucleotides matching TRBD1. The germline gives CDR1 MGHRA, CDR2 YSYEKL. J lost 2 bases, V lost 2 bases, and 18 bases had no gene match. The CDR3 spans 21 residues.

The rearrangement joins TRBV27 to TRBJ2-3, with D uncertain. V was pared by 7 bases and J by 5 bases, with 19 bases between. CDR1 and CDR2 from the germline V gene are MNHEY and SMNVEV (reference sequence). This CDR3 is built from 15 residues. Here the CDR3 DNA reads TGTGCCAGCACCCCCAGAGGTGGTGAACGAGATACGCAGTATTTT. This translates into CASTPRGGERDTQYF.

This chain's CDR3 is CASSFGVPQHF. The DNA for the CDR3 is TGTGCCAGCAGTTTCGGGGTTCCCCAGCATTTT. This sequence joins TRBV28 and TRBJ1-5; no reliable D call. This CDR3 has 11 amino acids. V was clipped by 3 bases and J by 10 bases, with 7 bases between them. Per the germline V gene, CDR1 is MDHEN and CDR2 is SYDVKM.

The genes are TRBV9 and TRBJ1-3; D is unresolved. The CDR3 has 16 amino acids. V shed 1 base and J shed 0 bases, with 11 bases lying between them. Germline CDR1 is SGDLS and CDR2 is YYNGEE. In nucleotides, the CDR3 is TGTGCCAGCAGCGTAAGCCCGGAGTCCTCTGGAAACACCATATATTTT. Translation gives CASSVSPESSGNTIYF.

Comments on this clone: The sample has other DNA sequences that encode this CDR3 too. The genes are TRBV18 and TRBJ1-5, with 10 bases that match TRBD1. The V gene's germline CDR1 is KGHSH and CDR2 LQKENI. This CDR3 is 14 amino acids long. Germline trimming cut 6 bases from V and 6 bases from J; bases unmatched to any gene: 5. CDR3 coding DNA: TGTGCCAGCTCCCCGGGACAGGGGAGTCAGCCCCAGCATTTT. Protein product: CASSPGQGSQPQHF.

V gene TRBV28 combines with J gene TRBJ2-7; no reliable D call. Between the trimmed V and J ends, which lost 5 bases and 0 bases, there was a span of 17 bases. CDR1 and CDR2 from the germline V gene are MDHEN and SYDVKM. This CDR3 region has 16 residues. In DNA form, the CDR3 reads TGTGCCAGCAGTGCACCTAGGACCGCCAGCTCCTACGAGCAGTACTTC. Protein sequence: CASSAPRTASSYEQYF.

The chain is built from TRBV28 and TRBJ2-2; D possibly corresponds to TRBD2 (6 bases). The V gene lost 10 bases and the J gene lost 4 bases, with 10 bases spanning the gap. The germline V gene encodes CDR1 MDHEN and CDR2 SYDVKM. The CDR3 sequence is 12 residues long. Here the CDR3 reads CAIHGGTGELFF. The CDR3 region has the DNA TGTGCCATCCACGGGGGCACCGGGGAGCTGTTTTTT.

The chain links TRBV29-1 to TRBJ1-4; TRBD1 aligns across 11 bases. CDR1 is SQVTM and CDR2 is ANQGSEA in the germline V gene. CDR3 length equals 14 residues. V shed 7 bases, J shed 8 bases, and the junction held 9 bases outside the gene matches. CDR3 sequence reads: CSGGGQGAGEKLFF. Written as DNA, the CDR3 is TGCAGCGGCGGAGGACAGGGGGCGGGGGAAAAACTGTTTTTT.